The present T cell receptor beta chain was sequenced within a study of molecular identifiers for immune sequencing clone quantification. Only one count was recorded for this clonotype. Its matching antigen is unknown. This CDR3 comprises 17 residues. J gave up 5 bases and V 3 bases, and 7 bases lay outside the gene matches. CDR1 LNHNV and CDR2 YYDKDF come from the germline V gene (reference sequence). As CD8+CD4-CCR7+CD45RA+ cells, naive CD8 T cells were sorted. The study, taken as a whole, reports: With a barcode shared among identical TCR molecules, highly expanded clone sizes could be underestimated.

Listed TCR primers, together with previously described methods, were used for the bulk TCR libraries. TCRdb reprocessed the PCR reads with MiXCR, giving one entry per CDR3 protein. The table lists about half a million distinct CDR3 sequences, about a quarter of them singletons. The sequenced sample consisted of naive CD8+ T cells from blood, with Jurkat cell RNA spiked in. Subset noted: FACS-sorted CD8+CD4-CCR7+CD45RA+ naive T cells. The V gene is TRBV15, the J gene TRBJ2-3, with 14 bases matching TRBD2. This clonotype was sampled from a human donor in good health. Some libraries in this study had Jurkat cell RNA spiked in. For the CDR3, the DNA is TGTGCCACCAGCAGGGACGGGACTAGCGGGAGACTAGATACGCAGTATTTT. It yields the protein CATSRDGTSGRLDTQYF. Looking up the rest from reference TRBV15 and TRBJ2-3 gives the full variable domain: DAMVIQNPRYQVTQFGKPVTLSCSQTLNHNVMYWYQQKSSQAPKLLFHYYDKDFNNEADTPDNFQSRRPNTSFCFLDIRSPGLGDTAMYLCATSRDGTSGRLDTQYFGPGTRLTVL.